This T cell receptor beta chain was recorded in a study of cytomegalovirus exposure and HLA in healthy donors. Study-level findings and limits: As confirmed in vitro, three CMV-associated chains were specific for CMV antigens. Cytomegalovirus association was assigned to about 150 TCR beta chains.

Researchers ran the PCR with 60 Vbeta and 13 Jbeta primers. Assay: immunoSEQ multiplex PCR; the TCRdb copy retains only in-frame clones and omits some. Among about 190,000 clones, around 85% were seen once, and the ten largest hold over 3.5%. As for this clone: Its antigen is as yet unknown.

The TCR comes from a man in his fifties in good health and CMV-seronegative. Sequences were obtained from PBMCs.

Written as DNA, the CDR3 is TGTGCCAGCACCCTAGAAGATACGCAGTATTTT. Its translation is CASTLEDTQYF. The chain links TRBV2 to TRBJ2-3; no firm D call. CDR1 is SNHLY and CDR2 is FYNNEI in the germline V gene. Trimming shortened V by 7 bases and J by 5 bases, and 7 bases separated the two germline ends. The CDR3 length is 11 residues.